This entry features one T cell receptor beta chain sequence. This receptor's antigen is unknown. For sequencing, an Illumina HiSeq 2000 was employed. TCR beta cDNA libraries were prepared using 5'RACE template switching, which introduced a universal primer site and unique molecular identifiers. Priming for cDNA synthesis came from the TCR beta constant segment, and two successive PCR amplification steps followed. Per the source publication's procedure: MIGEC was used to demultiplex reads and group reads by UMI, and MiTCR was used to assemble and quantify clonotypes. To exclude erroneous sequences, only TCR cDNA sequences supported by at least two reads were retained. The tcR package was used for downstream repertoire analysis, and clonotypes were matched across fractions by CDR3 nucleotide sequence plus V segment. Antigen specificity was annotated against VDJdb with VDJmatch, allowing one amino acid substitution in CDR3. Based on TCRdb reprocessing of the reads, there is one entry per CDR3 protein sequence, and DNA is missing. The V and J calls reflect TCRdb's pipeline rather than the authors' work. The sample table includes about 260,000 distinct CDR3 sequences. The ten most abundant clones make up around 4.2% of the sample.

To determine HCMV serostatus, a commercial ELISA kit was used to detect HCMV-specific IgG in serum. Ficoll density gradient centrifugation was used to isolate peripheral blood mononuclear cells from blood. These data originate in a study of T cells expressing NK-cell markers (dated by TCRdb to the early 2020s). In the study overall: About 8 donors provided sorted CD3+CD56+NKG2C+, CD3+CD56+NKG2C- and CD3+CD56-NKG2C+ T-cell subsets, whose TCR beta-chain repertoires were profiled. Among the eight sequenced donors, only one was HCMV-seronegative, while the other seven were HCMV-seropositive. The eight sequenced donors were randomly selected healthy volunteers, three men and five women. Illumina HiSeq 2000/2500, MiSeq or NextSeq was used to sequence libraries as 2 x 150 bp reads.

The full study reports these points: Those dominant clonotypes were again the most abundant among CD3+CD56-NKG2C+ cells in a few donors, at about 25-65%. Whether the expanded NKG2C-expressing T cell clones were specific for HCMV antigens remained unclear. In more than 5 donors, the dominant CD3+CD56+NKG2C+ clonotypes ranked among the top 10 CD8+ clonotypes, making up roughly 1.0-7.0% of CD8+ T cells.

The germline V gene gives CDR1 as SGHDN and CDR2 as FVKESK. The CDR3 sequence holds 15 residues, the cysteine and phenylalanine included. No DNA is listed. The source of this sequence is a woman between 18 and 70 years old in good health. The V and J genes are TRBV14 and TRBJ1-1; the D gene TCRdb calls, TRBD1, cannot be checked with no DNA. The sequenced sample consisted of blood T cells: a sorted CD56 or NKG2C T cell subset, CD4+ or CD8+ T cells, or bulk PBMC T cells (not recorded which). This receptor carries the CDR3 CASSQGGGWNTEAFF.